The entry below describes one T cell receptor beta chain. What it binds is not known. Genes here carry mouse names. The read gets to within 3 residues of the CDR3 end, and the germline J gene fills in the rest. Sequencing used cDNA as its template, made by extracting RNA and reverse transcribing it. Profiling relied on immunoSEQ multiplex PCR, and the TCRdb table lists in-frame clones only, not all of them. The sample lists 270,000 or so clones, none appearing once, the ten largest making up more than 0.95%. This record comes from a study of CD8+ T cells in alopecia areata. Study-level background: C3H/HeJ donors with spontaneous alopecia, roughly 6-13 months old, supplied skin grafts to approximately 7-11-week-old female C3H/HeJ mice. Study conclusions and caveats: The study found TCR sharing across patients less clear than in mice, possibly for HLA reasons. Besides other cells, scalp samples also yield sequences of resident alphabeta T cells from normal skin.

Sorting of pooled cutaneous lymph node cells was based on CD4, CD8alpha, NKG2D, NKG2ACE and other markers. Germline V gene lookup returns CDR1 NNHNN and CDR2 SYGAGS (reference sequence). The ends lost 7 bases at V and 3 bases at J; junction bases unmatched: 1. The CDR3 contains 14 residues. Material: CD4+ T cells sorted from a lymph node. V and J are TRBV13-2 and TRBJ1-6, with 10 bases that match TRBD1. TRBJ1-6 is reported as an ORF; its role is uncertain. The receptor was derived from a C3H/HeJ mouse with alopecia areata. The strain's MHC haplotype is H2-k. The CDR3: CASRDRGYNSPLYF. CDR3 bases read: TGTGCCAGCAGGGACAGGGGCTATAATTCGCCC.